This T cell receptor beta chain was retrieved from a study of cytomegalovirus exposure and HLA in healthy donors. Study information: The 90 to 150 validation repertoires were produced on the same platform as the approximately 670 repertoires of the first cohort. This was reported in a later analysis.

Method: immunoSEQ multiplex PCR; TCRdb's copy keeps in-frame clones and lacks some. The table has some 200,000 clones, about 86% seen once. Study-wide findings and caveats: Researchers catalogued 160 or so TCR beta chains as cytomegalovirus-associated.

From germline, CDR1 is SGHTA and CDR2 FQGTGA. The CDR3 sequence is 16 residues long. V lost 4 bases to trimming and J lost 2 bases; unmatched junction nucleotides: 2. With respect to this clone: The antigen remains unidentified.

The specimen sequenced was PBMCs. V gene TRBV7-3 combines with J gene TRBJ2-3; 14 bases are a match to TRBD2. The source is a young woman in good health and CMV-seropositive. The CDR3 DNA sequence: TGTGCCAGCAGCTCGGGACTAGCGGGGGACACAGATACGCAGTATTTT. Translation: CASSSGLAGDTDTQYF.